This paragraph reports one TCR beta chain. Only in-frame clones appear in the TCRdb table, and some are missing; sequencing was by immunoSEQ multiplex PCR. The top ten hold approximately 11% of the sample, which has some 140,000 clones, roughly 90% seen once. The data were obtained in a study of control samples from healthy donors and cancer patients. The CDR3 runs to 14 residues. Trimming took off 0 bases at V and 2 bases at J, with 6 bases between the two ends. Germline V gene lookup returns CDR1 LNHNV and CDR2 YYDKDF (reference sequence). The J gene is TRBJ2-3, the V gene TRBV15; D gene unclear. The sequence was obtained from a man aged 25-45 years in good health. The sample comprised blood. CDR3 nucleotides: TGTGCCACCAGCAGAGATACTTCCACAGATACGCAGTATTTT. Translating it yields CATSRDTSTDTQYF.